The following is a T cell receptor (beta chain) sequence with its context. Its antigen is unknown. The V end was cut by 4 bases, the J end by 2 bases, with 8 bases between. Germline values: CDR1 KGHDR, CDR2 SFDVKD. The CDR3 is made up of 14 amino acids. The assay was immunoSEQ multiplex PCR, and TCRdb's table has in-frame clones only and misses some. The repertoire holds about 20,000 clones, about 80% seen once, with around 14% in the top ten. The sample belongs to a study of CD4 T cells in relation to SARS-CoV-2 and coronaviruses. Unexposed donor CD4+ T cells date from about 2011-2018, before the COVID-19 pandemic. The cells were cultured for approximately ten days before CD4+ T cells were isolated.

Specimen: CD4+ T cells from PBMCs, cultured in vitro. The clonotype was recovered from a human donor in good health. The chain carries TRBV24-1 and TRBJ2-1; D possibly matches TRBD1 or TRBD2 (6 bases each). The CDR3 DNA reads TGTGCCACCAGTGAGGGGGGCGCCTACAATGAGCAGTTCTTC. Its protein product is CATSEGGAYNEQFF.